This T cell receptor beta chain was retrieved from a study of blood T cell repertoires in COVID-19. Trimming cost V 3 bases and J 8 bases, with 16 bases left between them. This CDR3 comprises 14 residues. Germline loops: CDR1 MNHEY, CDR2 SMNVEV (reference sequence). Sequencing was performed with immunoSEQ multiplex PCR; in TCRdb, only in-frame clones are kept and a portion is missing. Among around 180,000 clones listed, 88% were seen once. The sequence derives from a man aged 60-69 years with acute or convalescent COVID-19. Sequenced sample: peripheral blood. The rearrangement joins TRBV27 to TRBJ1-2; weak D call: TRBD1 (5 bases). CDR3 in DNA: TGTGCCAGCAGTTTTAGGGCAGGGCAGGGCGGCTACACCTTC. Protein sequence: CASSFRAGQGGYTF.